Sequencing of this T cell receptor beta chain was carried out in a study of blood T cell repertoires in COVID-19. The overall study: T cells, B-cell-depleted T cells, or PBMCs provided the cDNA or gDNA that served as material.

The germline gives CDR1 KGHSH, CDR2 LQKENI. The length of the CDR3 is 14 residues. The V segment lost 2 bases and the J segment 4 bases; nucleotides outside the gene matches: 5. Assay: immunoSEQ multiplex PCR; the TCRdb copy retains only in-frame clones and omits some. The sample lists 80,000 to 90,000 clones; about 88% were seen once. What was sequenced was peripheral blood. V and J are TRBV18 and TRBJ2-7, with 7 nucleotides matching TRBD1. The TCR sequence derives from a man older than 75 with active or convalescent COVID-19. The CDR3: CASSPTRTGYEQYF. The CDR3 DNA follows: TGTGCCAGCTCACCAACTAGGACAGGTTACGAGCAGTACTTC.